This TCR beta chain is drawn from a study of Tregs in tolerant kidney transplant recipients. V was pared by 5 bases and J by 4 bases, with 7 bases of the junction left unmatched. The CDR3 runs to 15 residues. Germline values: CDR1 SEHNR, CDR2 FQNEAQ (reference sequence). TCRdb's copy holds only in-frame clones and misses some; the assay was immunoSEQ multiplex PCR. The sample shows roughly 80,000 clones, 98% of them seen only once. The sequence was collected from a human donor who received a combined kidney and bone marrow transplant. The sample was CD4+ T cells from blood, taken before the transplant. This chain uses TRBV7-9 with TRBJ2-5; 10 positions agree with TRBD1. DNA of the CDR3: TGTGCCAGCAGCCAAGACAGGGGGCGGCGAGAGACCCAGTACTTC. Protein sequence: CASSQDRGRRETQYF.